The entry below gives a single T cell receptor (beta chain) sequence along with its context. The CDR3 is 15 residues long. J was trimmed by 5 bases and V by 4 bases; bases with no gene match: 10. Germline CDR1 SGHDT, CDR2 YYEEEE. This sample is part of a study of ipilimumab plus nivolumab after autologous stem cell transplantation. Background on the study: Patients received a median of roughly 5 ipilimumab and eight or nine nivolumab doses.

Patients got ipilimumab 1 mg/kg beginning 14 to 28 days post-transplant. Profiled with immunoSEQ multiplex PCR; TCRdb holds only in-frame clones, not every one. Of fewer than 95,000 clones in the sample, 75% to 85% were seen once. V is TRBV5-6 and J is TRBJ2-7, with TRBD2 matching 9 bases. The sequencing used PBMCs, collected in a trial of ipilimumab plus nivolumab as post-transplant consolidation. This TCR came from a male donor with diffuse large B-cell lymphoma. The CDR3 loop is CASSPLGGGADEQYF. The CDR3 DNA sequence: TGTGCCAGCAGCCCCTTAGGCGGGGGGGCCGACGAGCAGTACTTC.